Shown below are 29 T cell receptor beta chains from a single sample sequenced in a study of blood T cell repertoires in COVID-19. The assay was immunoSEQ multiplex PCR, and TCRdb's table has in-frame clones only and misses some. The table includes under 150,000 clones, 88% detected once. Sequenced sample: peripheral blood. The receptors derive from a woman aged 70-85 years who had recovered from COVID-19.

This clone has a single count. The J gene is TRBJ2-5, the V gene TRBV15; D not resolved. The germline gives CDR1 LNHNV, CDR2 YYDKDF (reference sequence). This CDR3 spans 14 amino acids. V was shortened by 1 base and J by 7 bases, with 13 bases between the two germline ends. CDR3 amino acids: CATSRGPTRGTQYF. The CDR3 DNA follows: TGTGCCACCAGCAGAGGACCAACACGAGGGACCCAGTACTTC.

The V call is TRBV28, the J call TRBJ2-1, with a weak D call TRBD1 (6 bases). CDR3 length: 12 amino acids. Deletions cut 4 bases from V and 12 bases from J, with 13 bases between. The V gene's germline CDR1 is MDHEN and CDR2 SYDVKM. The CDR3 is CASSSFRDTQFF. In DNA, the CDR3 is TGTGCCAGCAGTTCTTTCCGGGACACGCAGTTCTTC.

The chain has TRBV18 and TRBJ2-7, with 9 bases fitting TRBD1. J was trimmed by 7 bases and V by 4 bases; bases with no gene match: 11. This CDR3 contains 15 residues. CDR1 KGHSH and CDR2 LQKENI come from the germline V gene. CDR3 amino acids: CASSQDRGGRREQYF. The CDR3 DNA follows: TGTGCCAGCTCACAGGACAGGGGAGGGAGGAGGGAGCAGTACTTC.

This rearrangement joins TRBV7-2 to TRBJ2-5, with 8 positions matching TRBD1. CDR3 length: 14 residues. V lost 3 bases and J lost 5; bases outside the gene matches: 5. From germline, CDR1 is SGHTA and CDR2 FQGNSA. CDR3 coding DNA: TGTGCCAGCAGCTTCCCGGACAGGGAGGAGACCCAGTACTTC. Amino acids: CASSFPDREETQYF.

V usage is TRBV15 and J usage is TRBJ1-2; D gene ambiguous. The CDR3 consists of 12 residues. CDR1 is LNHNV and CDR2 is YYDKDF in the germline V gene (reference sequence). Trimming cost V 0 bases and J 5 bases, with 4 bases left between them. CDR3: CATSRDHYGYTF. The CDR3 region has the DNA TGTGCCACCAGCAGAGATCATTATGGCTACACCTTC.

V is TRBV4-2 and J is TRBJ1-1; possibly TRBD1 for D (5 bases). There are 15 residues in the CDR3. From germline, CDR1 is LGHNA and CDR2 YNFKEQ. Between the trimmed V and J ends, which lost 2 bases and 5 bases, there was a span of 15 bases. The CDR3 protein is CASSQLGVGRTEAFF. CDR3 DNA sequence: TGTGCCAGCAGCCAACTAGGGGTGGGGAGGACTGAAGCTTTCTTT.

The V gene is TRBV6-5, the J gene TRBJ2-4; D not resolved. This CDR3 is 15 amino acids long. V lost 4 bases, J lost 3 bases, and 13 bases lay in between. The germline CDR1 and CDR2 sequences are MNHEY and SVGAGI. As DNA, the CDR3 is TGTGCCAGCAGTTCTGCCGGTCTAGGCAAAAACATTCAGTACTTC. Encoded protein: CASSSAGLGKNIQYF.

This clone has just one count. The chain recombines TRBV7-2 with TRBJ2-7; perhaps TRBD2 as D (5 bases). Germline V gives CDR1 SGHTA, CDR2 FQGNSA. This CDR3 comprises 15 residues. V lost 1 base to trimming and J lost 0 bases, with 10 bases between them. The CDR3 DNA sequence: TGTGCCAGCAGCTTAGATAGCGTGAGCTCCTACGAGCAGTACTTC. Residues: CASSLDSVSSYEQYF.

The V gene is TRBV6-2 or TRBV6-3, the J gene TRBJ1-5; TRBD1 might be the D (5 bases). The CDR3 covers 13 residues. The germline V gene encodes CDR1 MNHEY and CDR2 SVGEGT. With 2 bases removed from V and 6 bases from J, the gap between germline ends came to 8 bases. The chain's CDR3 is CASSYAGVQPQHF. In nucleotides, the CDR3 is TGTGCCAGCAGTTACGCGGGGGTTCAGCCCCAGCATTTT.

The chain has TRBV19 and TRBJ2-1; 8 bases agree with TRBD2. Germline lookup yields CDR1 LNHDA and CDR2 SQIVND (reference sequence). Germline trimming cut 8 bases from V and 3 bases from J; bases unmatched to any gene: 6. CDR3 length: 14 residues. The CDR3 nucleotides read TGTGCCAGTTCCGGGAGGGCCATCTACAATGAGCAGTTCTTC. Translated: CASSGRAIYNEQFF.

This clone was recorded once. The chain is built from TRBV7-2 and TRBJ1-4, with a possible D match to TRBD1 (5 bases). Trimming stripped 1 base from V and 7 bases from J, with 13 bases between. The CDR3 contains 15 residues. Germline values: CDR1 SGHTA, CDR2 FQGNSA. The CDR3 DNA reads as TGTGCCAGCAGCTTAGGGGGCAGAAGAGGTGAAAAACTGTTTTTT. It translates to CASSLGGRRGEKLFF.

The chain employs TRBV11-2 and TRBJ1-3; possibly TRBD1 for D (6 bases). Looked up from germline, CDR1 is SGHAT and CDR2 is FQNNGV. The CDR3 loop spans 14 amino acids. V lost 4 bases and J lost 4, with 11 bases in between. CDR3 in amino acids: CASSSRGSGNTIYF. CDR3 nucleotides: TGTGCCAGCAGCTCTAGGGGGAGCGGAAACACCATATATTTT.

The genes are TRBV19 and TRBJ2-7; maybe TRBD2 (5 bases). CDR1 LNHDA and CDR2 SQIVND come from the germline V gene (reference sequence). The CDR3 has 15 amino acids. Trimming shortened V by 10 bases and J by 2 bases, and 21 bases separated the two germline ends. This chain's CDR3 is CAIQSPPDFTYEQYF. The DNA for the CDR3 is TGTGCCATCCAATCTCCCCCGGACTTTACCTACGAGCAGTACTTC. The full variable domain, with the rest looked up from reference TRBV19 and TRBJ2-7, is DGGITQSPKYLFRKEGQNVTLSCEQNLNHDAMYWYRQDPGQGLRLIYYSQIVNDFQKGDIAEGYSVSREKKESFPLTVTSAQKNPTAFYLCAIQSPPDFTYEQYFGPGTRLTVT.

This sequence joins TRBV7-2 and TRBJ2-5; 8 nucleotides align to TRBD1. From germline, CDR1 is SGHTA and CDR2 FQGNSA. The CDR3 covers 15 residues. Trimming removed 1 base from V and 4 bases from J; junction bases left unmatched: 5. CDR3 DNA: TGTGCCAGCAGCTTAGACAGGGGGAGTGGAGAGACCCAGTACTTC. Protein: CASSLDRGSGETQYF.

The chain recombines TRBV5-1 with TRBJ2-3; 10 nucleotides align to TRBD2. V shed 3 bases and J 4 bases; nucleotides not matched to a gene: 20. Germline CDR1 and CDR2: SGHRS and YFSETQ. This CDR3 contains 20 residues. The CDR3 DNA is TGCGCCAGCAGCTATGGCACAGGCTCAGCGGGGGGGCTAAGGGCAGATACGCAGTATTTT. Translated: CASSYGTGSAGGLRADTQYF. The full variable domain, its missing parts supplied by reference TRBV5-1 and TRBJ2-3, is KAGVTQTPRYLIKTRGQQVTLSCSPISGHRSVSWYQQTPGQGLQFLFEYFSETQRNKGNFPGRFSGRQFSNSRSEMNVSTLELGDSALYLCASSYGTGSAGGLRADTQYFGPGTRLTVL.

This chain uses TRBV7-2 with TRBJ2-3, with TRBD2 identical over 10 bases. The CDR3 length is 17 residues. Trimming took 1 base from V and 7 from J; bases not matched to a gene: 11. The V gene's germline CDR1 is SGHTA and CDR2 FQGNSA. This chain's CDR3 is CASSLGFLLAGENTQYF. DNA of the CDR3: TGTGCCAGCAGCTTAGGCTTTCTTCTAGCGGGAGAGAATACGCAGTATTTT.

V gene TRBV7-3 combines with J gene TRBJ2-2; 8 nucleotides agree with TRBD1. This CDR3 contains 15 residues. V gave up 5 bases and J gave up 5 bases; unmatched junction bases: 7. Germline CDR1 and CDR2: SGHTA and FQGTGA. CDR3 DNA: TGTGCCAGCAGCCCTAGGCGGACAGGGACCGGGGAGCTGTTTTTT. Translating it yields CASSPRRTGTGELFF.

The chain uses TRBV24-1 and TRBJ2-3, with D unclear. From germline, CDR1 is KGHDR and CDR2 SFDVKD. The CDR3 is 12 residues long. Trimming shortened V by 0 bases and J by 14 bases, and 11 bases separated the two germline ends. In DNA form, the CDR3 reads TGTGCCACCAGTGATTTGGGCAAGTCAAGGTATTTT. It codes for CATSDLGKSRYF.

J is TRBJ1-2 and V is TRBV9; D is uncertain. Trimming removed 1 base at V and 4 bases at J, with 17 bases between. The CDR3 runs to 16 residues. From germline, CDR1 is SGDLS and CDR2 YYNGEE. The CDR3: CASSVTDLAPGYGYTF. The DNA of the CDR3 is TGTGCCAGCAGCGTAACGGACTTAGCCCCCGGCTATGGCTACACCTTC.

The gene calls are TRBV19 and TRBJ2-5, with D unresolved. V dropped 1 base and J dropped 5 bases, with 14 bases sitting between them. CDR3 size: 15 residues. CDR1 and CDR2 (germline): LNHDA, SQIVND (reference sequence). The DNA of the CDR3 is TGTGCCAGTAGTATAGGACCGCACACCGGGGAGACCCAGTACTTC. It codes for CASSIGPHTGETQYF.

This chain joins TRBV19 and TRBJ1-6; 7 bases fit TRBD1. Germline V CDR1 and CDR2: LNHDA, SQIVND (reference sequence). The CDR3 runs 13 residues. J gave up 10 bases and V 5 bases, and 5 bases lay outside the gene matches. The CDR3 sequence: CASSLGRGSPLHF. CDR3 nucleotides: TGTGCCAGTAGTTTGGGCAGGGGGTCACCCCTCCACTTT. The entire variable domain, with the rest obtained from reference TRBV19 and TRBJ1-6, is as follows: DGGITQSPKYLFRKEGQNVTLSCEQNLNHDAMYWYRQDPGQGLRLIYYSQIVNDFQKGDIAEGYSVSREKKESFPLTVTSAQKNPTAFYLCASSLGRGSPLHFGNGTRLTVT.

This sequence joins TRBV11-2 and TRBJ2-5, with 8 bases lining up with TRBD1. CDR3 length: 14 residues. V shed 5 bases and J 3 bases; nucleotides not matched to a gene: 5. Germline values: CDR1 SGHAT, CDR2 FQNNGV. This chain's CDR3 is CASSRLGQEETQYF. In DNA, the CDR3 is TGTGCCAGCAGCCGTTTGGGACAGGAAGAGACCCAGTACTTC. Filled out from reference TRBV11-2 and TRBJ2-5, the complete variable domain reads EAGVAQSPRYKIIEKRQSVAFWCNPISGHATLYWYQQILGQGPKLLIQFQNNGVVDDSQLPKDRFSAERLKGVDSTLKIQPAKLEDSAVYLCASSRLGQEETQYFGPGTRLLVL.

CDR3 in amino acids: CASSFGGEFYGYTF. CDR3 nucleotides: TGTGCCAGCAGCTTTGGGGGCGAGTTCTATGGCTACACCTTC. The rearrangement joins TRBV5-6 to TRBJ1-2, with D possibly being TRBD1 (6 bases). The V gene lost 2 bases and the J gene lost 4 bases, with 12 bases spanning the gap. CDR3 length: 14 amino acids. The germline gives CDR1 SGHDT, CDR2 YYEEEE.

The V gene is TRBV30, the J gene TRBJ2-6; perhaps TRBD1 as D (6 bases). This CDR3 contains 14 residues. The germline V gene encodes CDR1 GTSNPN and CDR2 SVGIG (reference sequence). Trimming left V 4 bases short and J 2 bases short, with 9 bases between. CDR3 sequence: CAWIPGAGANVLTF. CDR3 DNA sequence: TGTGCCTGGATCCCAGGGGCTGGGGCCAACGTCCTGACTTTC.

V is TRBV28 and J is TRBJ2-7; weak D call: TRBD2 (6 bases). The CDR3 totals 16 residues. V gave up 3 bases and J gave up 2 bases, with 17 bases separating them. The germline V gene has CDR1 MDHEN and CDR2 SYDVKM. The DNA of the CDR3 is TGTGCCAGCAGTTTTCAGTGGAGGGGTGTGCCCTACGAGCAGTACTTC. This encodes CASSFQWRGVPYEQYF.

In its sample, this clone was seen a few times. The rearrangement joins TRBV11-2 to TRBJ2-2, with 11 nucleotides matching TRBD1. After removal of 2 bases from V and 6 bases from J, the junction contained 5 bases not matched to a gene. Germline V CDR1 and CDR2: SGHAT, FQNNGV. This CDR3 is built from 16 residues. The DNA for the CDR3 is TGTGCCAGCAGCTTATGGGACAGGGGGTTTCCCGGGGAGCTGTTTTTT. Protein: CASSLWDRGFPGELFF.

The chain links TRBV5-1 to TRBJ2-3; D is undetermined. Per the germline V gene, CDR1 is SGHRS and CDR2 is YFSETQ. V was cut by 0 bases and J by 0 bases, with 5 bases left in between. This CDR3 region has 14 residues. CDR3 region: CASSLGLSTDTQYF. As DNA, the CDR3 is TGCGCCAGCAGCTTGGGGCTCAGCACAGATACGCAGTATTTT. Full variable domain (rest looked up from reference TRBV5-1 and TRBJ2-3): KAGVTQTPRYLIKTRGQQVTLSCSPISGHRSVSWYQQTPGQGLQFLFEYFSETQRNKGNFPGRFSGRQFSNSRSEMNVSTLELGDSALYLCASSLGLSTDTQYFGPGTRLTVL.

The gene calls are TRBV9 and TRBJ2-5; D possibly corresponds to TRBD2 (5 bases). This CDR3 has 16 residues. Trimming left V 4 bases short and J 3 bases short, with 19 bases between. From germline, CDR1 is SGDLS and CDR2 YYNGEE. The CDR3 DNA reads TGTGCCAGCAGCCCCCCTCCGGGAAGCCTGAAAGAGACCCAGTACTTC. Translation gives CASSPPPGSLKETQYF.

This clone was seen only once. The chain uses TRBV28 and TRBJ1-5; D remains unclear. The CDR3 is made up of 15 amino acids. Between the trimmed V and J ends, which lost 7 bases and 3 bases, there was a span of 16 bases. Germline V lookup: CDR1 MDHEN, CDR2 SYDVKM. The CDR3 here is CASTPLRSANQPQHF. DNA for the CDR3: TGTGCCAGCACCCCGTTAAGGAGTGCCAATCAGCCCCAGCATTTT.